One T cell receptor (beta chain) is described in this entry. Germline values: CDR1 MGHRA, CDR2 YSYEKL. The CDR3 totals 19 residues. V lost 0 bases, J lost 4 bases, and 10 bases stayed unmatched. This entry comes from a study of blood T cell repertoires in COVID-19. The overall study: There were acute and convalescent COVID-19 samples, and they came from the United States, Italy and Spain.

Original analysis: Nucleated cell counts were estimated from reference gene primer amplification. Profiled with immunoSEQ multiplex PCR; TCRdb holds only in-frame clones, not every one. V and J calls and clone size are those listed in that table; D and trimming were worked out from the DNA. In the table there are 300,000 to 450,000 clones, around 87% of which are singletons. The source is a woman in her 30s with COVID-19, enrolled during active disease. The V gene is TRBV4-1, the J gene TRBJ2-3; 13 positions agree with TRBD2. The sample comprised peripheral blood. CDR3 DNA: TGCGCCAGCAGCCAAGACTGGACTAGCGGGAGAGGAAAATCAGATACGCAGTATTTT. Protein: CASSQDWTSGRGKSDTQYF.